These 14 T cell receptor beta chains originate from one sample sequenced in a study of cytomegalovirus exposure and HLA in healthy donors. It was with 60 Vbeta and 13 Jbeta primers that the PCR ran. Produced via immunoSEQ multiplex PCR; TCRdb's table is partial and in-frame only. The sample features about 84,000 clones, with about 0.61% in its top ten. Source material: PBMCs. All receptors come from a man aged 50 or older in good health and CMV-seronegative.

V gene TRBV6-6 combines with J gene TRBJ2-3; 7 nucleotides line up with TRBD2. Unmatched junction bases numbered 6, after V lost 6 bases and J lost 6 bases. The germline CDR1 and CDR2 sequences are MNHNY and SVGAGI (reference sequence). The CDR3 has 13 amino acids. The CDR3 bases are TGTGCCAGCAGGGACCAGGGAGGGGATACGCAGTATTTT. Encoded protein: CASRDQGGDTQYF.

V is TRBV27 and J is TRBJ2-1, with D perhaps TRBD2 (5 bases). Trimming stripped 5 bases from V and 3 bases from J, with 11 bases between. Germline V gene lookup returns CDR1 MNHEY and CDR2 SMNVEV (reference sequence). There are 14 residues in the CDR3. CDR3 protein: CASSQHGDYNEQFF. The DNA for the CDR3 is TGTGCCAGCAGTCAACACGGGGACTACAATGAGCAGTTCTTC.

The rearrangement links TRBV29-1 to TRBJ1-3; D may be TRBD1 (6 bases). From germline, CDR1 is SQVTM and CDR2 ANQGSEA. Trimming stripped 6 bases from V and 6 bases from J, with 12 bases between. CDR3 length: 12 amino acids. The CDR3 protein is CSVRTEINTIYF. The CDR3 nucleotides read TGCAGCGTCAGGACAGAGATAAACACCATATATTTT.

V usage is TRBV28 and J usage is TRBJ2-3; the match to TRBD1 covers 9 bases. The J segment lost 8 bases and the V segment lost 7 bases, leaving 13 bases of the junction unmatched. The germline CDR1 and CDR2 sequences are MDHEN and SYDVKM. This CDR3 has 15 residues. The CDR3 DNA reads TGTGCCAGCAAGTTTAACGACAGGGGGTGGCCTACGCAGTATTTT. This encodes CASKFNDRGWPTQYF.

The genes are TRBV5-1 and TRBJ2-5; 11 positions match TRBD2. With 4 bases clipped from V and 3 bases from J, the junction kept 5 bases outside the gene matches. The CDR3 runs 15 residues. Germline CDR1 is SGHRS and CDR2 is YFSETQ. The CDR3 is CASSRLAGGEETQYF. CDR3 bases: TGCGCCAGCAGCAGATTAGCGGGGGGGGAAGAGACCCAGTACTTC.

CDR3 sequence: CASSYGTGNGAFF. CDR3 bases: TGTGCCAGCAGTTACGGGACAGGAAATGGAGCTTTCTTT. V is TRBV6-5 and J is TRBJ1-1, with TRBD1 matching 8 bases. This CDR3 is 13 amino acids long. CDR1 MNHEY and CDR2 SVGAGI come from the germline V gene. The ends lost 2 bases at V and 10 bases at J; junction bases unmatched: 6.

The chain couples TRBV29-1 to TRBJ2-7, with 9 nucleotides matching TRBD1. Germline CDR1 is SQVTM and CDR2 is ANQGSEA. The CDR3 is 16 amino acids. Unmatched junction bases numbered 14, after V lost 4 bases and J lost 4 bases. The DNA for the CDR3 is TGCAGCGTTGTGGGGGTACCCGGGACAGGGAGATACGAGCAGTACTTC. Translating gives CSVVGVPGTGRYEQYF.

The gene calls are TRBV7-8 and TRBJ1-5; tentatively, D is TRBD1 (5 bases). The CDR3 spans 15 residues. V was cut by 4 bases and J by 3 bases, with 13 bases left in between. CDR1 SGHVS and CDR2 FQNEAQ come from the germline V gene. The CDR3 protein is CASSSRDSFNQPQHF. CDR3 nucleotide sequence: TGTGCCAGCAGCTCACGGGACTCTTTCAATCAGCCCCAGCATTTT.

The chain uses TRBV29-1 and TRBJ2-7; 9 nucleotides match TRBD1. Germline CDR1 reads SQVTM; CDR2 reads ANQGSEA. Trimming removed 6 bases from V and 6 bases from J; junction bases left unmatched: 9. The CDR3 loop spans 13 amino acids. In DNA, the CDR3 is TGCAGCGTGAGGACAGGGGCTGTGAGCGAGCAGTACTTC. Translated, it gives CSVRTGAVSEQYF.

This chain uses TRBV30 with TRBJ1-2; the match to TRBD1 covers 7 bases. There are 15 residues in the CDR3. CDR1 is GTSNPN, CDR2 SVGIG, per germline (reference sequence). Trimming at V came to 3 bases and at J to 2 bases, leaving 9 bases not matched to a gene. This CDR3 reads CAWSPLTGRNYGYTF. The CDR3 DNA sequence: TGTGCCTGGAGCCCACTGACAGGGAGAAACTATGGCTACACCTTC.

In nucleotides, the CDR3 is TGTGCCAGCAGCCCTAGAGGCAGGGGGAACACCGGGGAGCTGTTTTTT. It yields the protein CASSPRGRGNTGELFF. This chain uses TRBV7-3 with TRBJ2-2, with D perhaps matching TRBD1 (6 bases). Per germline, CDR1 SGHTA and CDR2 FQGTGA. V was pared by 5 bases and J by 1 base, with 14 bases between. CDR3 length: 16 amino acids.

The chain has TRBV9 and TRBJ2-7; 7 positions agree with TRBD2. In germline, CDR1 is SGDLS, CDR2 YYNGEE. The length of the CDR3 is 14 residues. V lost 4 bases and J lost 7; bases outside the gene matches: 11. CDR3 in amino acids: CASSPGGAGVEQYF. CDR3 sequence (DNA): TGTGCCAGCAGCCCCGGCGGGGCGGGGGTGGAGCAGTACTTC. Filled out from reference TRBV9 and TRBJ2-7, the complete variable domain reads DSGVTQTPKHLITATGQRVTLRCSPRSGDLSVYWYQQSLDQGLQFLIQYYNGEERAKGNILERFSAQQFPDLHSELNLSSLELGDSALYFCASSPGGAGVEQYFGPGTRLTVT.

The chain employs TRBV5-1 and TRBJ2-5; 8 nucleotides match TRBD2. This CDR3 contains 13 residues. V shed 6 bases and J 5 bases; nucleotides not matched to a gene: 6. In germline, CDR1 is SGHRS, CDR2 YFSETQ. The CDR3 DNA sequence: TGCGCCAGCAACGGGGGGGCTGATGAGACCCAGTACTTC. This codes for CASNGGADETQYF.

The chain employs TRBV19 and TRBJ1-5, with D unresolved. The CDR3 consists of 14 residues. V shed 6 bases and J shed 2 bases, with 11 bases lying between them. Germline V gene data show CDR1 as LNHDA and CDR2 as SQIVND (reference sequence). This CDR3 is CASSHGYRNQPQHF. CDR3 bases: TGTGCCAGTAGCCACGGGTATCGCAATCAGCCCCAGCATTTT.